The T cell receptor (beta chain) described here comes from a study of blood T cells in healthy people across ages. In the case of this clonotype: Its antigen is unidentified.

Combining a sample-barcoded 5' primer with a J-beta primer mix, a second PCR ran for 7 to 11 cycles. MiXCR, applied by TCRdb to the 5' RACE reads, yields one record per CDR3 protein. The sample records 780,000 or so distinct CDR3 sequences, roughly 56% being singletons. Study-level results: Samples with more naive T cells showed higher observed beta diversity.

The sample, approximately 11 milliliters of peripheral blood, was drawn from each donor. Deletions cut 4 bases from V and 4 bases from J, with 13 bases between. Germline V gene sequence: CDR1 MNHEY, CDR2 SMNVEV (reference sequence). The CDR3 sequence is 14 residues long. V and J are TRBV27 and TRBJ2-5; D might be TRBD2 (6 bases). Input material: blood. This clonotype was obtained from a man aged 35 to 55 in good health. CDR3 nucleotides: TGTGCCAGCAGTTCGGATGTCGGGGGAGAGACCCAGTACTTC. Its translation is CASSSDVGGETQYF.